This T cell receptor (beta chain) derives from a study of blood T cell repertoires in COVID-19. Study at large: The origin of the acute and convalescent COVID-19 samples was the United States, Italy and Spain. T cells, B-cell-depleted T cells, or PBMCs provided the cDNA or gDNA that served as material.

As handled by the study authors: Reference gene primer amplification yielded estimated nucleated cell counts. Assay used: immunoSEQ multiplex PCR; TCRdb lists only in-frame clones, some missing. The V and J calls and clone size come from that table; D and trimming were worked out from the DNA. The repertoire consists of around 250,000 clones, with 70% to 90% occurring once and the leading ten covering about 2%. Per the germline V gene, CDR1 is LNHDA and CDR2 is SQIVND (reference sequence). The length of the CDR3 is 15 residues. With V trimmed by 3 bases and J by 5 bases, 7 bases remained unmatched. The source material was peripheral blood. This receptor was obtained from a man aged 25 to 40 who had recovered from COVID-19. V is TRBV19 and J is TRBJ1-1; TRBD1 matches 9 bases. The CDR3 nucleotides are TGTGCCAGTAGTATGGGACAGGGAAAGGAGACTGAAGCTTTCTTT. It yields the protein CASSMGQGKETEAFF.